This passage covers 23 T cell receptor beta chains from one sample sequenced in a study of Ad26.COV2.S vaccination and SARS-CoV-2 variants. Treatment: some 20 received Ad26.COV2.S at low or high dose, single or two shots; about 5 received placebo; per-sample allocation not given. The samples were gathered on day 63 after the first injection of vaccine or placebo. Libraries were prepared by immunoSEQ multiplex PCR; TCRdb keeps only in-frame clonotypes and omits some of them. The table has 300,000 to 350,000 clones, about 86% seen once; the top ten hold about 10%. The material sequenced was peripheral blood, taken in a trial of Ad26.COV2.S vaccine versus placebo. These TCRs come from a person aged 18-65 years who received the Ad26.COV2.S COVID-19 vaccine or a placebo.

The J gene is TRBJ2-6, the V gene TRBV28; 7 bases agree with TRBD1. The CDR3 extends over 20 amino acids. Trimming removed 6 bases from V and 0 bases from J; junction bases left unmatched: 17. Germline values: CDR1 MDHEN, CDR2 SYDVKM. CDR3 sequence: CASRPPGPGQLFSGANVLTF. The CDR3 DNA sequence: TGTGCCAGCAGACCGCCCGGGCCGGGACAGCTCTTCTCTGGGGCCAACGTCCTGACTTTC. Full variable domain (outside the CDR3, taken from reference TRBV28 and TRBJ2-6): DVKVTQSSRYLVKRTGEKVFLECVQDMDHENMFWYRQDPGLGLRLIYFSYDVKMKEKGDIPEGYSVSREKKERFSLILESASTNQTSMYLCASRPPGPGQLFSGANVLTFGAGSRLTVL.

V and J are TRBV18 and TRBJ2-2; 9 bases are a match to TRBD1. V gave up 3 bases and J gave up 1 base; unmatched junction bases: 9. This CDR3 region has 18 residues. CDR1 is KGHSH, CDR2 LQKENI, per germline. The CDR3 region has the DNA TGTGCCAGCTCACCGGGACAGGGTCCTATTAGGAACACCGGGGAGCTGTTTTTT. It is translated as CASSPGQGPIRNTGELFF.

V is TRBV19 and J is TRBJ2-1, with a possible D match to TRBD2 (6 bases). Germline V gene lookup returns CDR1 LNHDA and CDR2 SQIVND (reference sequence). V was shortened by 4 bases and J by 4 bases, with 14 bases between the two germline ends. The CDR3 has 15 residues. The CDR3 DNA reads as TGTGCCAGTAGTAACATACCGGGACTGTACAATGAGCAGTTCTTC. Amino acids: CASSNIPGLYNEQFF.

The CDR3 spells CASSQLQGVITEAFF. The CDR3 coding sequence is TGCGCCAGCAGCCAATTACAGGGAGTCATCACTGAAGCTTTCTTT. V and J are TRBV4-1 and TRBJ1-1, with a possible D match to TRBD1 (6 bases). The CDR3 runs 15 residues. Germline V gene sequence: CDR1 MGHRA, CDR2 YSYEKL. The ends were cut back, 2 bases at V and 4 bases at J, with 14 bases in the middle.

This clone was picked up one time. The chain uses TRBV7-8 and TRBJ2-7; D gene unclear. Trimming took off 3 bases at V and 0 bases at J, with 6 bases between the two ends. Germline V gene data show CDR1 as SGHVS and CDR2 as FQNEAQ. The CDR3 sequence is 13 residues long. DNA of the CDR3: TGTGCCAGCAGCTTTCAAGACTCCTACGAGCAGTACTTC. Amino acid sequence: CASSFQDSYEQYF.

V is TRBV2 and J is TRBJ1-5; no clear D gene. Germline values: CDR1 SNHLY, CDR2 FYNNEI. Trimming took 8 bases from V and 7 from J, leaving 9 bases between them. This CDR3 has 11 amino acids. The CDR3 loop reads CASGYDQPQHF. The CDR3 DNA sequence: TGTGCCAGCGGATATGACCAGCCCCAGCATTTT.

The chain couples TRBV19 to TRBJ2-1, with TRBD2 identical over 11 bases. This CDR3 has 16 amino acids. The J segment lost 4 bases and the V segment lost 6 bases, leaving 8 bases of the junction unmatched. CDR1 LNHDA and CDR2 SQIVND come from the germline V gene (reference sequence). The CDR3 here is CASRHLAGGGYNEQFF. The CDR3 bases are TGTGCCAGTAGGCATCTAGCGGGAGGAGGATACAATGAGCAGTTCTTC. Full variable domain (outside the CDR3, taken from reference TRBV19 and TRBJ2-1): DGGITQSPKYLFRKEGQNVTLSCEQNLNHDAMYWYRQDPGQGLRLIYYSQIVNDFQKGDIAEGYSVSREKKESFPLTVTSAQKNPTAFYLCASRHLAGGGYNEQFFGPGTRLTVL.

The chain's CDR3 is CASSRIGTGGNTIYF. DNA of the CDR3: TGTGCCAGCAGCCGGATCGGGACAGGGGGAAACACCATATATTTT. The rearrangement joins TRBV3-1 (or the pseudogene TRBV3-2) to TRBJ1-3; 9 bases align to TRBD1. Germline CDR1 is LGHDT and CDR2 is YNNKEL (reference sequence). Trimming cost V 4 bases and J 4 bases; bases outside gene matches: 5. The CDR3 totals 15 residues.

V is TRBV19 and J is TRBJ2-3, with D perhaps matching TRBD1 (6 bases). Trimming pared 8 bases from V and 4 bases from J, leaving 13 bases between. Germline V gives CDR1 LNHDA, CDR2 SQIVND (reference sequence). CDR3 size: 13 residues. This CDR3 reads CASGTQGSDTQYF. The CDR3 coding sequence is TGTGCCAGTGGCACACAGGGCTCAGATACGCAGTATTTT.

There are a few counts of this clone. The CDR3 region has the DNA TGTGCCAGCTCAGATAGCGGAGGATACAATGAGCAGTTCTTC. This encodes CASSDSGGYNEQFF. This sequence joins TRBV18 and TRBJ2-1; TRBD2 might be the D (6 bases). Germline loops: CDR1 KGHSH, CDR2 LQKENI. V was shortened by 5 bases and J by 4 bases, with 12 bases between the two germline ends. This CDR3 has 14 amino acids.

The V gene is TRBV5-1, the J gene TRBJ2-2; 7 bases map to TRBD1. V lost 5 bases, J lost 8 bases, and 6 bases stayed unmatched. CDR1 is SGHRS and CDR2 is YFSETQ in the germline V gene. The CDR3 contains 13 residues. This chain's CDR3 is CASRIQGRGELFF. Here the CDR3 DNA reads TGCGCCAGCAGGATACAGGGGCGTGGGGAGCTGTTTTTT.

The chain combines TRBV18 with TRBJ2-7; 11 bases agree with TRBD1. The germline V gene encodes CDR1 KGHSH and CDR2 LQKENI. The CDR3 has 16 residues. The V gene end was trimmed by 7 bases and the J gene end by 7 bases; junction bases not matched to a gene: 15. The CDR3 DNA reads as TGTGCCAGCTTACGGACAGGGGGCGGAATTGCCGGGGAGCAGTACTTC. The encoded protein is CASLRTGGGIAGEQYF.

This clone came up once. The chain couples TRBV11-3 to TRBJ2-1; a possible D gene is TRBD1 (6 bases). V dropped 5 bases and J dropped 12 bases, with 17 bases sitting between them. Germline values: CDR1 SGHNT, CDR2 YENEEA. The CDR3 consists of 13 residues. CDR3 bases: TGTGCCAGCAGCCTCGGTGGGGGCAGACGGCAGTTCTTC. Its translation is CASSLGGGRRQFF. Full variable domain (outside the CDR3, taken from reference TRBV11-3 and TRBJ2-1): EAGVVQSPRYKIIEKKQPVAFWCNPISGHNTLYWYLQNLGQGPELLIRYENEEAVDDSQLPKDRFSAERLKGVDSTLKIQPAELGDSAVYLCASSLGGGRRQFFGPGTRLTVL.

This chain connects TRBV6-5 to TRBJ1-2; 10 bases agree with TRBD1. Per germline, CDR1 MNHEY and CDR2 SVGAGI. The V and J ends lost 11 bases and 7 bases, in that order; junction bases with no gene match: 7. The CDR3 totals 12 residues. The CDR3 DNA sequence: TGTGCCGGGACAGGGGACTCTTTTGGCTACACCTTC. Encoded protein: CAGTGDSFGYTF.

The chain recombines TRBV4-3 with TRBJ2-1; possible D gene TRBD2, 6 bases. Trimming took off 4 bases at V and 0 bases at J, with 16 bases between the two ends. Germline V gene lookup returns CDR1 LGHNA and CDR2 YSLEER. The CDR3 is 17 amino acids. CDR3 in amino acids: CASSLILAASSYNEQFF. CDR3 sequence (DNA): TGCGCCAGCAGCCTTATACTAGCCGCTAGCTCCTACAATGAGCAGTTCTTC.

The gene calls are TRBV12-3 or TRBV12-4 and TRBJ1-5; possible D gene TRBD1, 5 bases. This CDR3 comprises 13 residues. V lost 2 bases and J 9 bases, leaving 11 bases between the germline ends. CDR3 sequence: CASSLRGSAPQHF. CDR3 sequence (DNA): TGTGCCAGCAGTTTAAGGGGTTCGGCGCCCCAGCATTTT.

The V call is TRBV4-1, the J call TRBJ2-1; 9 nucleotides line up with TRBD2. The CDR3 spans 16 residues. Germline lookup yields CDR1 MGHRA and CDR2 YSYEKL. The J segment lost 9 bases and the V segment lost 2 bases, leaving 11 bases of the junction unmatched. CDR3 bases: TGCGCCAGCAGCCAATATTCGCGGGAGGGCGGTGGTGAGCAGTTCTTC. This translates into CASSQYSREGGGEQFF.

This clone was counted a single time. The CDR3 loop is CATANEGGGTDTQYF. CDR3 nucleotides: TGTGCCACCGCAAATGAGGGGGGGGGAACAGATACGCAGTATTTT. The chain has TRBV24-1 and TRBJ2-3; D possibly corresponds to TRBD2 (7 bases). From germline, CDR1 is KGHDR and CDR2 SFDVKD. CDR3 length: 15 residues. Trimming stripped 9 bases from V and 3 bases from J, with 18 bases between.

The V and J genes are TRBV19 and TRBJ1-1, with a weak D call TRBD1 (5 bases). Looked up from germline, CDR1 is LNHDA and CDR2 is SQIVND (reference sequence). Trimming stripped 4 bases from V and 0 bases from J, with 12 bases between. This CDR3 has 15 residues. CDR3 region: CASSRDGSMNTEAFF. The CDR3, as DNA: TGTGCCAGTAGTAGGGACGGCTCTATGAACACTGAAGCTTTCTTT.

The chain employs TRBV27 and TRBJ1-3; no clear D gene. Trimming left V 6 bases short and J 0 bases short, with 0 bases between. CDR1 MNHEY and CDR2 SMNVEV come from the germline V gene (reference sequence). The CDR3 is 11 residues long. The CDR3 sequence: CASSSGNTIYF. The CDR3 DNA sequence: TGTGCCAGCAGCTCTGGAAACACCATATATTTT.

The chain uses TRBV6-1 and TRBJ2-1, with D uncertain. Germline V gene lookup returns CDR1 MNHNS and CDR2 SASEGT. CDR3 length: 15 residues. V was trimmed by 2 bases and J by 4 bases, leaving 12 bases between them. This chain's CDR3 is CASSETRDFYNEQFF. In DNA form, the CDR3 reads TGTGCCAGCAGTGAAACAAGGGATTTTTACAATGAGCAGTTCTTC.

This chain joins TRBV7-2 and TRBJ1-2, with 7 bases matching TRBD1. This CDR3 spans 15 amino acids. Germline V gene data show CDR1 as SGHTA and CDR2 as FQGNSA. Trimming removed 5 bases from V and 4 bases from J; junction bases left unmatched: 10. The CDR3 protein is CASSLPGGGLYGYTF. Written as DNA, the CDR3 is TGTGCCAGCAGCCTCCCGGGAGGGGGCCTCTATGGCTACACCTTC.

Details on this clone: The identical CDR3 is also encoded by other nucleotide sequences in the sample. This chain uses TRBV3-1 (or the pseudogene TRBV3-2) with TRBJ1-1; perhaps TRBD1 as D (6 bases). CDR1 is LGHDT, CDR2 YNNKEL, per germline (reference sequence). The CDR3 extends over 13 amino acids. V was shortened by 4 bases and J by 1 base, with 7 bases between the two germline ends. The CDR3 is CASSPTGNTEAFF. In DNA form, the CDR3 reads TGTGCCAGCAGCCCGACAGGGAACACTGAAGCTTTCTTT.